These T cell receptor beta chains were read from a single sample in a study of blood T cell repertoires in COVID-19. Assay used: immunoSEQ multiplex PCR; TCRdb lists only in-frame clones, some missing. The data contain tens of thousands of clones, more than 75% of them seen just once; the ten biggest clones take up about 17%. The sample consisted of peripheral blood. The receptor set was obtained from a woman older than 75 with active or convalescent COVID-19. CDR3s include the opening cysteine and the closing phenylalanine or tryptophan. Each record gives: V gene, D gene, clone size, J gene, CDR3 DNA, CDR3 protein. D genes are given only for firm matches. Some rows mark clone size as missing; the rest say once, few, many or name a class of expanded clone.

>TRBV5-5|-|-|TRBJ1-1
TGTGCCAGCAGCTGGGCCCCGAACACTGAAGCTTTCTTT
CASSWAPNTEAFF
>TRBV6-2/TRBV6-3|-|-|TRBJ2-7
TGTGCCAGCAGTCCAGGACTTCCCTACGAGCAGTACTTC
CASSPGLPYEQYF
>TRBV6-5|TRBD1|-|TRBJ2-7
TGTGCCGGCAGGATAAGACAGGGCCCCTACGAGCAGTACTTC
CAGRIRQGPYEQYF
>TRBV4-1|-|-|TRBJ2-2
TGCGCCAGCAGCGACGACTTGGTTAGCGGGGAGCTGTTTTTT
CASSDDLVSGELFF
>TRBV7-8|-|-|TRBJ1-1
TGTGCCAGCAGCTCACCGGGCCCCAATAGAAGGGGTGAAGCTTTCTTT
CASSSPGPNRRGEAFF
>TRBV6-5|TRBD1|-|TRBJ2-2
TGTGCCAGCAGGTGGACAGGGGGGCACACCGGGGAGCTGTTTTTT
CASRWTGGHTGELFF
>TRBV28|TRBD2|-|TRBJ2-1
TGTGCCAGCAGTCCGTGGACTAGCGGGGGGGCTGACAATGAGCAGTTCTTC
CASSPWTSGGADNEQFF
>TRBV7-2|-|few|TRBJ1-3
TGTGCCAGCAGCTTAGGAGGGAGGAATGGAAACACCATATATTTT
CASSLGGRNGNTIYF
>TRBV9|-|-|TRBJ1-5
TGTGCCAGCAGCCCTCGGTGGAGGGGTCAGCCCCAGCATTTT
CASSPRWRGQPQHF
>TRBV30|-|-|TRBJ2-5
TGTGCCTGGAGTGTACAGTTCGGACTGCAAGAGACCCAGTACTTC
CAWSVQFGLQETQYF
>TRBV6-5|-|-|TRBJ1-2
TGTGCCAGCAGCCCCGGGTGGGGGGGGTATGGCTACACCTTC
CASSPGWGGYGYTF
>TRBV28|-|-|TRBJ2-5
TGTGCCAGCAAGCAGGGTCAAGAGACCCAGTACTTC
CASKQGQETQYF
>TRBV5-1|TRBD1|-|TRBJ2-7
TGCGCCAGCAGCGAACAGGGGGCGCGGTACGAGCAGTACTTC
CASSEQGARYEQYF
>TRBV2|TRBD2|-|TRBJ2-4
TGTGCCAGCAGCCCGGGGGGAAGGAACATTCAGTACTTC
CASSPGGRNIQYF
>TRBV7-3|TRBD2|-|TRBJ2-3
TGTGCCAGCAGCTTAATAGGTGCGGGGGGCCCGTCGCGGACAGATACGCAGTATTTT
CASSLIGAGGPSRTDTQYF
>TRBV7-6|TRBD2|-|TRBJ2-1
TGTGCCAGCAGCCCCGGGGGGGCCGGTCTGTTAAGCGAGCAGTTCTTC
CASSPGGAGLLSEQFF
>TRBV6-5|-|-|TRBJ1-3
TGTGCCAGCACCCGTGGAGGAAAGGCTGGAAACACCATATATTTT
CASTRGGKAGNTIYF
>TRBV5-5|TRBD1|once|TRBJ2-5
TGTGCCAGCAGCTGGGGAACAGGGGGCAGACGGGAGACCCAGTACTTC
CASSWGTGGRRETQYF
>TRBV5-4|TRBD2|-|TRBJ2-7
TGTGCCAGCAGCTTGGATGGGACTAGCTCCTACGAGCAGTACTTC
CASSLDGTSSYEQYF
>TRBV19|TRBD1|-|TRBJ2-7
TGTGCCAGTAGTACGGGACAGGGGATCTACGAGCAGTACTTC
CASSTGQGIYEQYF
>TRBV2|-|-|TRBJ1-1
TGTGCCAGCAGTGAAGGGACACGAGGAGCTTTCTTT
CASSEGTRGAFF
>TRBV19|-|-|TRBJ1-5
TGTGCCAGTAGTACCCCAGGGTATCAGCCCCAGCATTTT
CASSTPGYQPQHF
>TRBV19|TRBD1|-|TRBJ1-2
TGTGCCAGTACCACGACAGGGAATGGCTACACCTTC
CASTTTGNGYTF
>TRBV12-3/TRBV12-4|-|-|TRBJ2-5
TGTGCCAGCAGTTTAGCGCTCCGGGGGACCCAGTACTTC
CASSLALRGTQYF
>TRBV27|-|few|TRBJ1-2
TGTGCCAGCAGTATGTGGGACAAGCCGTCCTATGGCTACACCTTC
CASSMWDKPSYGYTF
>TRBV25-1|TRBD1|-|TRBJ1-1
TGTGCCAGCAGTGAATGGGGACAGGGGGCGTTTAACACTGAAGCTTTCTTT
CASSEWGQGAFNTEAFF
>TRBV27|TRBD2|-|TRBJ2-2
TGTGCCAGCAGACTAGCGGGGGGAACCCTGGGGGGCACCGGGGAGCTGTTTTTT
CASRLAGGTLGGTGELFF
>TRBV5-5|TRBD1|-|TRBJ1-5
TGTGCCAGCAGCTTTAGGGACAGGGAATCTCAGCCCCAGCATTTT
CASSFRDRESQPQHF
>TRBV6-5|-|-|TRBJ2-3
TGTGCCAGCAGATCGGGGGGCGGTACAGATACGCAGTATTTT
CASRSGGGTDTQYF
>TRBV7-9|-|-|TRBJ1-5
TGTGCCAGCAGCTTAGGTCCGGGACAGCCCCAGCATTTT
CASSLGPGQPQHF
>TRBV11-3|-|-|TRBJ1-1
TGTCCCATGGGCAGGGACACTGAAGCTTTCTTT
CPMGRDTEAFF
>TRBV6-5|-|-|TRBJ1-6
TGTGCCAGCAGTTACGAGGGAGCGGGGTTCCTCCACTTT
CASSYEGAGFLHF